This TCR beta chain originates from a study of blood T cells in healthy people across ages. Primed by a sample-barcoded 5' primer and a J-beta primer mix, a second PCR proceeded for roughly 6 to 12 cycles. Samples each returned at least 3 million CDR3-containing paired-end reads. MiXCR, applied by TCRdb to the 5' RACE reads, yields one record per CDR3 protein. The repertoire holds more than 1.4 million distinct CDR3 sequences, about 40% seen once, with 7.9% in the top ten. The CDR3 sequence is 16 residues long. Germline lookup yields CDR1 SGDLS and CDR2 YYNGEE. V was shortened by 0 bases and J by 0 bases, with 12 bases between the two germline ends. Healthy Russian Caucasian donors spanned ages roughly 6 to 100 years. Points on this clonotype: What it binds is unknown.

General study points: Unknown donor CMV status possibly confounded expanded clonotype changes.

The receptor was derived from a woman aged 18-30 years in good health. The specimen sequenced was blood. The V and J genes are TRBV9 and TRBJ1-2; D is ambiguous. The CDR3 here is CASSVGQALTNYGYTF. The CDR3 DNA sequence: TGTGCCAGCAGCGTAGGTCAGGCCCTAACTAACTATGGCTACACCTTC.